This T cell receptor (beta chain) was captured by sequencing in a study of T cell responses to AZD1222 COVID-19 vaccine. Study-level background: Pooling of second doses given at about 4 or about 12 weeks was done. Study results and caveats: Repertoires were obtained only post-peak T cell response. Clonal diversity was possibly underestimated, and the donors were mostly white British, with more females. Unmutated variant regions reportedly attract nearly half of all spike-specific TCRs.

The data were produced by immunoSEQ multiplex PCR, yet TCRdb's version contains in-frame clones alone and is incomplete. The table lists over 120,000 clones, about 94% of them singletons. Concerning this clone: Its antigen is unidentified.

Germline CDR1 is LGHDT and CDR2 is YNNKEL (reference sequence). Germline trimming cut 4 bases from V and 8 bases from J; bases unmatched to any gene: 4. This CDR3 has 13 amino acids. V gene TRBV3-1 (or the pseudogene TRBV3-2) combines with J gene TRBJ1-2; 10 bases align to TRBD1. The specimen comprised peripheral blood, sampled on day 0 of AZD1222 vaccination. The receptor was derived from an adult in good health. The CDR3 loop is CASSRQGAEGYTF. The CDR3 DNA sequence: TGTGCCAGCAGCCGACAGGGGGCGGAAGGCTACACCTTC.